The 24 T cell receptor beta chains listed next were all sequenced from one sample in a study of T cell repertoires in cytomegalovirus infection. In TCRdb, the reads were re-called with MiXCR into one record per CDR3 protein. The sample lists approximately 750,000 distinct CDR3 sequences; 35% were seen once. The sample taken for sequencing was PBMCs. These receptor sequences come from a human donor in good health (CMV status not recorded). Some clones in this sample may be carry-over from other donors' samples.

The chain is built from TRBV12-3 or TRBV12-4 and TRBJ2-1; 7 bases fit TRBD1. J gave up 2 bases and V 6 bases, and 13 bases lay outside the gene matches. The CDR3 contains 17 residues. Here the CDR3 DNA reads TGTGCCAGCAGACGCGATTCCGGTACAGGGGCCTACAATGAGCAGTTCTTC. Its translation: CASRRDSGTGAYNEQFF.

This sequence joins TRBV3-1 and TRBJ1-5, with TRBD1 identical over 9 bases. Germline V CDR1 and CDR2: LGHDT, YNNKEL (reference sequence). The CDR3 has 14 amino acids. V gave up 4 bases and J gave up 7 bases; unmatched junction bases: 5. The CDR3 bases are TGTGCCAGCAGCCGGACAGGGGAACGGCAGCCCCAGCATTTT. Protein product: CASSRTGERQPQHF. The full variable domain, with the rest looked up from reference TRBV3-1 and TRBJ1-5, is DTAVSQTPKYLVTQMGNDKSIKCEQNLGHDTMYWYKQDSKKFLKIMFSYNNKELIINETVPNRFSPKSPDKAHLNLHINSLELGDSAVYFCASSRTGERQPQHFGDGTRLSIL.

The V and J genes are TRBV19 and TRBJ1-5; 7 bases fit TRBD1. Trimming removed 9 bases from V and 4 bases from J; junction bases left unmatched: 9. The CDR3 consists of 14 residues. Germline-derived CDR1 and CDR2 are LNHDA and SQIVND (reference sequence). Written as DNA, the CDR3 is TGTGCCAGCCACAGACAGGGATTGAATCAGCCCCAGCATTTT. Translating it yields CASHRQGLNQPQHF.

In this sample, this clonotype turned up a few times. The chain is built from TRBV15 and TRBJ1-1; no clear D gene. The CDR3 extends over 11 amino acids. Per the germline V gene, CDR1 is LNHNV and CDR2 is YYDKDF (reference sequence). V lost 6 bases and J lost 3, with 5 bases in between. This CDR3 is CATSGYTEAFF. DNA for the CDR3: TGTGCCACCAGTGGTTACACTGAAGCTTTCTTT.

In regard to this clonotype: Sequence at one end of the junction differs from germline and may be a read error. This chain uses TRBV28 with TRBJ1-6; tentatively, D is TRBD1 (6 bases). This CDR3 comprises 16 residues. CDR1 and CDR2 from the germline V gene are MDHEN and SYDVKM. The CDR3 DNA follows: TGTTCCAGCAGGCTTCCCGCAGGGGAGGGGAATTCACCCCTCCACTTT. It codes for CSSRLPAGEGNSPLHF.

The genes are TRBV20-1 and TRBJ2-1; TRBD2 agrees at 13 bases. Losses at the gene ends were 1 base for V and 5 bases for J; bases not matched to a gene: 5. The length of the CDR3 is 16 residues. The germline V gene encodes CDR1 DFQATT and CDR2 SNEGSKA (reference sequence). The CDR3 coding sequence is TGCAGTGCTAGAGGGGGACTAGCGGGACTCCACAATGAGCAGTTCTTC. Translated, it gives CSARGGLAGLHNEQFF.

This clonotype was seen once. The chain employs TRBV7-9 and TRBJ1-3; 9 bases are shared with TRBD1. The V segment lost 6 bases and the J segment 7 bases; nucleotides outside the gene matches: 10. Germline assignment: CDR1 SEHNR and CDR2 FQNEAQ (reference sequence). This CDR3 contains 15 residues. Here the CDR3 reads CASSWGQGRRNTIYF. In DNA form, the CDR3 reads TGTGCCAGCAGTTGGGGACAGGGACGTCGCAACACCATATATTTT.

The CDR3 sequence is CASSRLDPSSAEQFF. The CDR3 nucleotides read TGTGCCAGCTCACGACTCGACCCCTCGTCGGCTGAGCAGTTCTTC. V and J are TRBV18 and TRBJ2-1, with D unclear. The CDR3 loop spans 15 amino acids. V gave up 4 bases and J gave up 9 bases, with 19 bases separating them. The germline V gene encodes CDR1 KGHSH and CDR2 LQKENI.

The V and J genes are TRBV2 and TRBJ1-5; no clear D. The CDR3 is made up of 12 amino acids. Germline V gives CDR1 SNHLY, CDR2 FYNNEI. Trimming stripped 4 bases from V and 6 bases from J, with 7 bases between. This CDR3 reads CASSVSAQPQHF. The CDR3 DNA is TGTGCCAGCAGTGTTTCAGCTCAGCCCCAGCATTTT.

J is TRBJ2-7 and V is TRBV20-1, with D possibly matching TRBD1 (6 bases). Trimming pared 3 bases from V and 5 bases from J, leaving 20 bases between. Per germline, CDR1 DFQATT and CDR2 SNEGSKA (reference sequence). The CDR3 covers 15 residues. This CDR3 reads CSASRQGRAVDEQYF. The CDR3 DNA reads as TGCAGTGCTAGTCGGCAGGGGCGGGCGGTCGACGAGCAGTACTTC.

This clonotype has a handful of counts. The chain joins TRBV7-8 to TRBJ2-3; D not certain. Germline CDR1 reads SGHVS; CDR2 reads FQNEAQ. V shed 5 bases and J shed 0 bases, with 21 bases lying between them. The length of the CDR3 is 18 residues. Here the CDR3 DNA reads TGTGCCAGCAGCAAAGCGTCCGGCGCTGAAACTAGCACAGATACGCAGTATTTT. This sequence encodes CASSKASGAETSTDTQYF.

The CDR3 DNA sequence: TGTGCCAGCAGTTGGGGGGGGGCCGTAACCTACGAGCAGTACTTC. Translated: CASSWGGAVTYEQYF. The V and J genes are TRBV6-1 and TRBJ2-7, with D possibly TRBD2 on 7 matching bases. The CDR3 covers 15 residues. Trimming left V 5 bases short and J 2 bases short, with 16 bases between. Germline CDR1 reads MNHNS; CDR2 reads SASEGT.

The chain has TRBV5-1 and TRBJ1-1; TRBD1 aligns across 11 bases. The trim removed 4 bases at V and 5 bases at J, leaving 7 bases unmatched. The CDR3 has 15 amino acids. Per the germline V gene, CDR1 is SGHRS and CDR2 is YFSETQ. Here the CDR3 reads CASSRGQGGWTEAFF. The DNA for the CDR3 is TGCGCCAGCAGCCGGGGACAGGGGGGGTGGACTGAAGCTTTCTTT.

This clonotype was counted between two and nine times. This chain connects TRBV3-1 to TRBJ1-3; D may be TRBD1 (5 bases). This CDR3 has 14 amino acids. Germline V gene sequence: CDR1 LGHDT, CDR2 YNNKEL (reference sequence). V was trimmed by 6 bases and J by 4 bases, leaving 13 bases between them. CDR3 sequence reads: CASSRTGEGNTIYF. The CDR3 DNA follows: TGTGCCAGCAGTCGAACAGGAGAAGGAAACACCATATATTTT.

This chain joins TRBV11-1 and TRBJ1-1, with D maybe TRBD1 (5 bases). CDR1 and CDR2 from the germline V gene are SGHAT and FQDESV (reference sequence). The CDR3 covers 15 residues. Trimming cost V 5 bases and J 6 bases, with 19 bases left between them. CDR3 coding DNA: TGTGCCAGCAGCCAACCTGCCCGGGGGTTCGCTGAAGCTTTCTTT. It specifies CASSQPARGFAEAFF.

This clonotype showed up just a few times. The chain couples TRBV6-5 to TRBJ1-2; TRBD1 matches 9 bases. The CDR3 is 15 residues long. The trim removed 2 bases at V and 1 base at J, leaving 2 bases unmatched. CDR1 is MNHEY, CDR2 SVGAGI, per germline. The CDR3 region is CASSYRGQGNYGYTF. CDR3 coding DNA: TGTGCCAGCAGTTACAGGGGACAGGGTAACTATGGCTACACCTTC.

This chain uses TRBV7-9 with TRBJ1-2; 7 bases map to TRBD1. V lost 5 bases and J lost 4; bases outside the gene matches: 10. The V gene's germline CDR1 is SEHNR and CDR2 FQNEAQ (reference sequence). The CDR3 loop spans 15 amino acids. The CDR3 DNA sequence: TGTGCCAGCAGCCGGGGGGGACAGACCGGCTATGGCTACACCTTC. Translating it yields CASSRGGQTGYGYTF.

The chain carries TRBV27 and TRBJ1-5, with 7 bases matching TRBD1. The CDR3 length is 17 residues. Per germline, CDR1 MNHEY and CDR2 SMNVEV (reference sequence). J lost 0 bases, V lost 2 bases, and 7 bases had no gene match. The DNA of the CDR3 is TGTGCCAGCAGTTTAGGAGCTGCAGGGGGTAGCAATCAGCCCCAGCATTTT. Its protein product is CASSLGAAGGSNQPQHF.

The gene calls are TRBV6-2 or TRBV6-3 and TRBJ1-5; TRBD1 might be the D (5 bases). Germline-derived CDR1 and CDR2 are MNHEY and SVGEGT. This CDR3 is 16 amino acids long. V gave up 0 bases and J gave up 6 bases, with 15 bases separating them. The CDR3 sequence: CASSYSGGAHGQPQHF. In DNA, the CDR3 is TGTGCCAGCAGTTACTCCGGAGGGGCGCACGGTCAGCCCCAGCATTTT.

The chain joins TRBV19 to TRBJ1-1, with 11 bases lining up with TRBD1. This CDR3 spans 18 amino acids. V lost 3 bases and J lost 1; bases outside the gene matches: 10. Germline lookup yields CDR1 LNHDA and CDR2 SQIVND (reference sequence). For the CDR3, the DNA is TGTGCCAGTAGTATCCCCCGGACAGGGGGCGCGCAGAACACTGAAGCTTTCTTT. It encodes CASSIPRTGGAQNTEAFF.

This clonotype showed up many times. The J gene is TRBJ1-1, the V gene TRBV7-2, with D possibly matching TRBD1 (5 bases). CDR3 length: 15 residues. Trimming took off 5 bases at V and 7 bases at J, with 20 bases between the two ends. The germline V gene has CDR1 SGHTA and CDR2 FQGNSA. The CDR3: CASSTRQFSNGEAFF. Written as DNA, the CDR3 is TGTGCCAGCAGCACCCGACAGTTTTCCAACGGTGAAGCTTTCTTT.

A remark on this clonotype: A much larger clone sits a single nucleotide away, making a read error possible. The chain's CDR3 is CASSLDPVFGNLFF. The CDR3 region has the DNA TGTGCCAGCAGCTTAGACCCGGTCTTCGGAAACCTGTTTTTT. The chain carries TRBV7-2 and TRBJ1-4; D unclear. The germline V and J ends were trimmed by 1 base and 14 bases, with 17 bases remaining between them. CDR1 and CDR2 from the germline V gene are SGHTA and FQGNSA. The CDR3 runs 14 residues. Full variable domain (rest looked up from reference TRBV7-2 and TRBJ1-4): GAGVSQSPSNKVTEKGKDVELRCDPISGHTALYWYRQSLGQGLEFLIYFQGNSAPDKSGLPSDRFSAERTGGSVSTLTIQRTQQEDSAVYLCASSLDPVFGNLFFGSGTQLSVL.

The gene calls are TRBV12-3 or TRBV12-4 and TRBJ2-1, with 10 bases lining up with TRBD1. There are 16 residues in the CDR3. Unmatched junction bases numbered 12, after V lost 6 bases and J lost 7 bases. The CDR3 DNA sequence: TGTGCCAGCAGACACACACCGGGACAGGGGAGGAATGAGCAGTTCTTC. Its translation is CASRHTPGQGRNEQFF.

This clonotype was seen a handful of times. The DNA of the CDR3 is TGTGCCACCAACCCCCTCCAGGATGGCTACACCTTC. It encodes CATNPLQDGYTF. V usage is TRBV7-9 and J usage is TRBJ1-2, with D unclear. V lost 10 bases and J lost 6, with 15 bases in between. Per germline, CDR1 SEHNR and CDR2 FQNEAQ (reference sequence). The CDR3 is 12 amino acids. The whole variable domain, filled in from reference TRBV7-9 and TRBJ1-2, reads DTGVSQNPRHKITKRGQNVTFRCDPISEHNRLYWYRQTLGQGPEFLTYFQNEAQLEKSRLLSDRFSAERPKGSFSTLEIQRTEQGDSAMYLCATNPLQDGYTFGSGTRLTVV.